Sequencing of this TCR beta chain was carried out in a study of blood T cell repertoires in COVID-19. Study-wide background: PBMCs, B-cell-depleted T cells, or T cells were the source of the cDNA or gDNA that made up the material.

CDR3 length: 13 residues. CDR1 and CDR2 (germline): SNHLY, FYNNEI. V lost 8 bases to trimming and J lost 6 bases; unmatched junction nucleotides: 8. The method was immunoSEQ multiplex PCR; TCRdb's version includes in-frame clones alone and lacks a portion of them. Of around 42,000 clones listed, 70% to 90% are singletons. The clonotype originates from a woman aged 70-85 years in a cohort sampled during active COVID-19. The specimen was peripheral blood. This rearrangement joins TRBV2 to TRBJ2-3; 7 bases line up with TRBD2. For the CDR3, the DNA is TGTGCCAGCGGGAGGGAGTCAATTGATACGCAGTATTTT. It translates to CASGRESIDTQYF.